The T cell receptor beta chain described here comes from a study of regulatory T cells in long-lasting Graves disease. The study, taken as a whole, reports: In persistent patients, shared public clonotypes (around 2,500) outnumbered those in new patients (around 1,000). The study found TRBV28, TRBJ1-2 and TRBJ2-5 favored in persistent disease.

This clonotype was recorded many times. As yet, its antigen is unknown. Researchers made TCR beta libraries by using iRepertoire HTBI primers and running Arm-PCR on CDR3 regions. TCRdb used MiXCR to reprocess the multiplex PCR reads, holding one entry per CDR3 protein. The table has about 560,000 distinct CDR3 sequences, 15% to 20% seen once; the top ten hold 12%. CDR3 length: 17 residues. V lost 6 bases, J lost 4 bases, and 23 bases lay in between. CDR1 and CDR2 from the germline V gene are SGHAT and FQNNGV. Sample time point: newly diagnosed GD, antithyroid drugs for less than 3 months. Extracted RNA from PBMCs served as the source of the TCR library. Another study also made use of these data, one on T cells in Graves' hyperthyroidism and ophthalmopathy. That publication notes: Patients aged 18 to 65 had newly diagnosed hyperthyroidism of under 2 months' duration.

The sample in question was peripheral blood mononuclear cells (PBMCs), obtained at new diagnosis, from a patient treated with antithyroid drugs. The receptor was isolated from a man younger than 30 with Graves disease. The chain is built from TRBV11-2 and TRBJ2-3, with a possible D match to TRBD2 (7 bases). Here the CDR3 DNA reads TGTGCCAGCAGGCCAGGGGAGGGATGGCAGCTTGCAGATACGCAGTATTTT. The encoded protein is CASRPGEGWQLADTQYF.